Reported below is one T cell receptor (beta chain). Original processing notes: Estimated nucleated cell counts came from reference gene primer amplification. Data came from immunoSEQ multiplex PCR; TCRdb stores just in-frame clones and leaves some out. The V and J calls and the clone size are those of that table, but D and trimming were determined from the DNA. The table lists 200,000 to 250,000 clones, roughly 82% of them singletons. This record comes from a study of blood T cell repertoires in COVID-19. The overall study: Some COVID-19 samples were acute and others convalescent; all came from the United States, Italy and Spain. PBMCs, B-cell-depleted T cells, or T cells provided the cDNA or gDNA that made up the material.

The germline gives CDR1 SGHRS, CDR2 YFSETQ. The CDR3 sequence is 15 residues long. J was trimmed by 5 bases and V by 2 bases; bases with no gene match: 6. The specimen was peripheral blood. The receptor comes from an elderly woman with active or convalescent COVID-19. The rearrangement links TRBV5-1 to TRBJ2-1, with 8 bases that match TRBD2. The CDR3 nucleotides read TGCGCCAGCAGCTTCATAGCGGGGAACCACAATGAGCAGTTCTTC. Translating it yields CASSFIAGNHNEQFF. Using reference TRBV5-1 and TRBJ2-1 for the parts outside the CDR3, the full variable domain is KAGVTQTPRYLIKTRGQQVTLSCSPISGHRSVSWYQQTPGQGLQFLFEYFSETQRNKGNFPGRFSGRQFSNSRSEMNVSTLELGDSALYLCASSFIAGNHNEQFFGPGTRLTVL.